This entry features one T cell receptor (beta chain) sequence. Antigen: not known. The CDR3 has 14 amino acids. Produced via immunoSEQ multiplex PCR; TCRdb's table is partial and in-frame only. The repertoire consists of some 60,000 clones, with under 90% occurring once and the leading ten covering approximately 6.1%. These data originate in a study of a mutant IDH1 vaccine in newly diagnosed glioma. Study conclusions and caveats: Changes in top peripheral clonotypes did not appear linked to pseudoprogression.

Described time point: week 11, during vaccination. Vaccine doses each comprised 300 ug of mutant IDH1 20-mer peptide, with topical imiquimod. Each astrocytoma in the donors was new, WHO grade 3 or 4, IDH1-mutant and ATRX-lost. The starting material was PBMCs, obtained from a glioma patient whose treatment included an IDH1 peptide vaccine. The chain has TRBV21-1 and TRBJ1-4; the D segment call TRBD1 is taken from the table without a DNA check. TRBV21-1 is designated a pseudogene. The clonotype was recovered from a man between 45 and 60 years old with glioma. The CDR3 nucleotides are TGTGCCAGCAGCAATTATGGGCGCCATGAAAAACTGTTTTTT. Translation gives CASSNYGRHEKLFF.